These 18 T cell receptor beta chains share one sample of origin, sequenced in a study of shared clonotypes between healthy human individuals. TCRdb's table, derived via immunoSEQ multiplex PCR, lists solely in-frame clones and lacks some. The repertoire includes 2 million to 2.5 million clones, 80% to 95% of them detected once, and 0.37% sits in the top ten. Sample: naive CD4+ T cells from PBMCs. The subset here: CD45RA+ positively selected. Receptor source: a man aged 18 to 29 in good health. Some clones in this sample may be carry-over from other donors' samples.

The table lists this clone with a count of one. This chain connects TRBV6-6 to TRBJ2-7, with a possible D match to TRBD2 (5 bases). In germline, CDR1 is MNHNY, CDR2 SVGAGI (reference sequence). Between the trimmed V and J ends, which lost 5 bases and 1 base, there was a span of 15 bases. CDR3 size: 15 residues. CDR3 protein: CASSKVGGQSYEQYF. The CDR3 DNA reads as TGTGCCAGCAGTAAGGTTGGCGGGCAATCCTACGAGCAGTACTTC.

The chain carries TRBV6-5 and TRBJ1-1, with D hard to call. CDR3 length: 11 amino acids. CDR1 and CDR2 (germline): MNHEY, SVGAGI. Trimming shortened V by 8 bases and J by 4 bases, and 8 bases separated the two germline ends. The CDR3 DNA reads as TGTGCCAGCCCGTCGGGCACTGAAGCTTTCTTT. This codes for CASPSGTEAFF.

The chain employs TRBV5-1 and TRBJ2-5, with TRBD2 as a possible D gene (5 bases). The V and J ends lost 3 bases and 3 bases respectively, with 9 bases between them. There are 13 residues in the CDR3. Germline V gene data show CDR1 as SGHRS and CDR2 as YFSETQ. The CDR3, as DNA: TGCGCCAGCAGCTCCGGGGTAGAAGAGACCCAGTACTTC. This codes for CASSSGVEETQYF.

The chain couples TRBV7-9 to TRBJ1-3, with D perhaps matching TRBD1 (5 bases). Trimming removed 1 base from V and 4 bases from J, with 14 bases in between. Germline V lookup: CDR1 SEHNR, CDR2 FQNEAQ (reference sequence). The CDR3 consists of 16 residues. The CDR3: CASSLEVGTKGNTIYF. CDR3 nucleotides: TGTGCCAGCAGCTTAGAAGTAGGGACCAAGGGAAACACCATATATTTT.

The rearrangement uses TRBV6-5 and TRBJ1-1, with a tentative D call TRBD1 (6 bases). CDR1 and CDR2 (germline): MNHEY, SVGAGI. The CDR3 is 15 residues long. Trimming pared 5 bases from V and 1 base from J, leaving 14 bases between. The CDR3 sequence is CASSTNRVQNTEAFF. The CDR3 nucleotides are TGTGCCAGCAGTACTAACAGGGTCCAGAACACTGAAGCTTTCTTT.

This chain uses TRBV6-1 with TRBJ2-3; no definite D call. V lost 0 bases to trimming and J lost 3 bases, with 16 bases between them. The CDR3 loop spans 17 amino acids. From germline, CDR1 is MNHNS and CDR2 SASEGT. The CDR3 DNA reads as TGTGCCAGCAGTGAAGCCAGGACGGCCCTTAAAACAGATACGCAGTATTTT. Its translation is CASSEARTALKTDTQYF.

The chain links TRBV7-9 to TRBJ2-1; the D is unclear. The V and J ends lost 4 bases and 6 bases respectively, with 7 bases between them. The CDR3 sequence is 12 residues long. CDR1 SEHNR and CDR2 FQNEAQ come from the germline V gene (reference sequence). The CDR3 DNA reads as TGTGCCAGCAGCTACCCTAGCAATGAGCAGTTCTTC. Translated, it gives CASSYPSNEQFF.

The chain uses TRBV10-2 and TRBJ1-3; D is undetermined. V was trimmed by 6 bases and J by 2 bases, leaving 11 bases between them. Germline assignment: CDR1 WSHSY and CDR2 SAAADI. This CDR3 region has 14 residues. CDR3 sequence (DNA): TGCGCCAGCAGACCCGCCGCAGCTGGAAACACCATATATTTT. Its translation is CASRPAAAGNTIYF.

The chain couples TRBV28 to TRBJ2-1; the D is unclear. Germline lookup yields CDR1 MDHEN and CDR2 SYDVKM. The CDR3 is 12 residues long. The V end was cut by 7 bases, the J end by 7 bases, with 11 bases between. CDR3 in amino acids: CASTSERNEQFF. CDR3 in DNA: TGTGCCAGCACCTCGGAGAGGAATGAGCAGTTCTTC.

The chain has TRBV6-5 and TRBJ1-1, with D perhaps TRBD1 (6 bases). Germline assignment: CDR1 MNHEY and CDR2 SVGAGI. The CDR3 sequence is 15 residues long. The germline V and J ends were trimmed by 0 bases and 4 bases, with 12 bases remaining between them. The CDR3 DNA follows: TGTGCCAGCAGTTACTCGGGGGCCGGGGTCACTGAAGCTTTCTTT. It translates to CASSYSGAGVTEAFF.

The chain joins TRBV5-1 to TRBJ2-1; TRBD1 agrees at 7 bases. The CDR3 is 15 amino acids. CDR1 is SGHRS, CDR2 YFSETQ, per germline. Losses at the gene ends were 3 bases for V and 5 bases for J; bases not matched to a gene: 8. The CDR3 sequence is CASSSRTGRDNEQFF. CDR3 coding DNA: TGCGCCAGCAGCTCACGGACAGGAAGGGACAATGAGCAGTTCTTC.

For this clone: This sample includes further DNA sequences coding for the same CDR3. This chain's CDR3 is CASSLELQETQYF. DNA of the CDR3: TGTGCCAGCTCACTCGAGTTACAAGAGACCCAGTACTTC. The chain carries TRBV18 and TRBJ2-5; D not resolved. Trimming took 4 bases from V and 2 from J, leaving 8 bases between them. CDR1 and CDR2 from the germline V gene are KGHSH and LQKENI. The CDR3 totals 13 residues.

This clone has a single count. The chain combines TRBV19 with TRBJ1-1, with D unclear. Germline loops: CDR1 LNHDA, CDR2 SQIVND (reference sequence). Deletions cut 6 bases from V and 4 bases from J, with 15 bases between. The CDR3 has 14 residues. The CDR3 DNA reads TGTGCCAGTAGGAAGGGTCCTAAGGGCACTGAAGCTTTCTTT. It translates to CASRKGPKGTEAFF.

The CDR3 loop is CASSLNRDYGYTF. In DNA, the CDR3 is TGTGCCAGCAGCTTGAATAGAGACTATGGCTACACCTTC. V is TRBV5-4 and J is TRBJ1-2; D is unclear. The CDR3 contains 13 residues. From germline, CDR1 is SGHNT and CDR2 YYREEE (reference sequence). Trimming removed 1 base from V and 3 bases from J, with 7 bases in between.

The J gene is TRBJ2-7, the V gene TRBV6-5; no clear D gene. CDR3 length equals 12 residues. V was pared by 6 bases and J by 5 bases, with 11 bases between. Germline CDR1 MNHEY, CDR2 SVGAGI. CDR3 sequence reads: CASRSGVDEQYF. The CDR3 coding sequence is TGTGCCAGCAGGTCAGGAGTTGACGAGCAGTACTTC.

This chain joins TRBV6-6 and TRBJ2-1; no definite D call. Germline CDR1 and CDR2: MNHNY and SVGAGI (reference sequence). The V end was cut by 6 bases, the J end by 0 bases, with 15 bases between. This CDR3 is 16 amino acids long. As DNA, the CDR3 is TGTGCCAGCAGCTTCTACCCTAGTAGCTCCTACAATGAGCAGTTCTTC. This codes for CASSFYPSSSYNEQFF.

The chain recombines TRBV7-2 with TRBJ2-5, with TRBD2 as a possible D gene (5 bases). Germline V gene sequence: CDR1 SGHTA, CDR2 FQGNSA. CDR3 length equals 15 residues. V lost 5 bases to trimming and J lost 5 bases, with 18 bases between them. The CDR3 sequence: CASSPRTGPTETQYF. The CDR3 DNA reads TGTGCCAGCAGCCCGCGGACTGGACCCACGGAGACCCAGTACTTC.

This chain uses TRBV4-1 with TRBJ1-4, with TRBD1 matching 8 bases. Germline loops: CDR1 MGHRA, CDR2 YSYEKL. V gave up 6 bases and J gave up 0 bases; unmatched junction bases: 9. The CDR3 spans 17 residues. In DNA, the CDR3 is TGCGCCAGCAGTCGCAACAGGGGGGATTCAACTAATGAAAAACTGTTTTTT. Amino acids: CASSRNRGDSTNEKLFF.